This T cell receptor beta chain was sequenced for a study of blood T cell repertoires in COVID-19. Data came from immunoSEQ multiplex PCR; TCRdb stores just in-frame clones and leaves some out. The sample lists 180,000 or so clones; about 87% were seen once. V lost 4 bases and J lost 4; bases outside the gene matches: 6. This CDR3 is 14 amino acids long. V gene TRBV23-1 combines with J gene TRBJ1-2, with TRBD1 matching over 7 bases. TRBV23-1 is treated as an ORF (open reading frame) with a function not yet certain. The source material was peripheral blood. This TCR was sampled from a man aged 18-30 years with active or convalescent COVID-19. As DNA, the CDR3 is TGCGCCAGCAGTCGCTACAGGGGTTTCTATGGCTACACCTTC. It specifies CASSRYRGFYGYTF.